This TCR beta chain derives from a study of cytomegalovirus exposure and HLA in healthy donors. The PCR made use of 60 Vbeta and 13 Jbeta primers. Only in-frame clones appear in the TCRdb table, and some are missing; sequencing was by immunoSEQ multiplex PCR. The sample comprises about 120,000 clones, approximately 80% of which are singletons, and 7.5% to 9% rests with the top ten. This clone was seen a handful of times. Germline CDR1 is SGHRS and CDR2 is YFSETQ. This CDR3 has 14 amino acids. V was trimmed by 6 bases and J by 10 bases, leaving 19 bases between them. The V gene is TRBV5-1, the J gene TRBJ2-2; unclear D gene. Material: PBMCs. This sequence originates from a female donor in good health and CMV-seropositive. CDR3 nucleotides: TGCGCCAGCACCTCCGCCAGTGCCACCCAGGAGCTGTTTTTT. Its protein is CASTSASATQELFF.